This is a list of T cell receptor beta chains from one sample in a study of OX40 agonist ivuxolimab in advanced cancers. Using immunoSEQ multiplex PCR, the repertoire was profiled, and TCRdb retains in-frame clones only, with some absent. Of under 25,000 clones listed, roughly 84% are singletons. Sequences were derived from CD4+ or CD8+ T cells sorted from blood, sampled in a trial of the OX40 agonist ivuxolimab. The source of these receptors is an adult with an advanced solid tumor such as melanoma, head and neck, liver or kidney cancer. Both conserved end residues are part of each CDR3. D genes are given only for firm matches. Size values are once, few and many counts, or a class for expanded clones, and some rows have none.

J gene,D gene,V gene,clone size,CDR3 DNA,CDR3 protein
TRBJ2-7,.,TRBV6-5,.,TGTGCCAGCAAAAGACTAAGGGGCGCCTACGAGCAGTACTTC,CASKRLRGAYEQYF
TRBJ1-5,TRBD1,TRBV19,.,TGTGCCAGTAGTAGCCTTACCGGGACAGGGAGATCCAATAGCAATCAGCCCCAGCATTTT,CASSSLTGTGRSNSNQPQHF
TRBJ1-1,TRBD1,TRBV7-2,.,TGTGCCAGCAGCCATGGGACAGCGGCTTTCTTT,CASSHGTAAFF
TRBJ2-5,.,TRBV5-1,.,TGCGCCAGCAGCTCTAGACTAGGACGTTCCACCCAGTACTTC,CASSSRLGRSTQYF
TRBJ2-2,TRBD2,TRBV5-5,.,TGTGCCAGCACCCCACTCCCCCCTAGCGGGAGGGCGGGGGAGCTGTTTTTT,CASTPLPPSGRAGELFF
TRBJ1-4,.,TRBV28,.,TGTGCCAGCAGTTTAGTGCAGGATTTCGGGAAACTGTTTTTT,CASSLVQDFGKLFF
TRBJ2-2,.,TRBV18,.,TGTGCCAGGGAGGGGGCGGGAGGTGACACCGGGGAGCTGTTTTTT,CAREGAGGDTGELFF
TRBJ2-3,.,TRBV19,.,TGTGCCAGTAGCCTTGGGGGGTTTCGCACAGATACGCAGTATTTT,CASSLGGFRTDTQYF
TRBJ2-7,TRBD2,TRBV19,.,TGTGCCAGTAGTACCGGGACTAGCTCCTACGAGCAGTACTTC,CASSTGTSSYEQYF
TRBJ1-2,.,TRBV28,.,TGTGCCAGCAGTTCATACTATGGCTACACCTTC,CASSSYYGYTF
TRBJ2-7,.,TRBV27,.,TGTGCCAGCAAGATTCGGGGTTTGGAGTACTTC,CASKIRGLEYF
TRBJ2-5,TRBD2,TRBV6-1,few,TGTGCCAGCACACTATCGACTAGCGGGAAAGAGACCCAGTACTTC,CASTLSTSGKETQYF
TRBJ2-7,TRBD2,TRBV7-9,once,TGTGCCAGCAGCTTAGATCTAGCGGGAGGGTCCCGGGAGCAGTACTTC,CASSLDLAGGSREQYF
TRBJ1-1,.,TRBV30,once,TGTGCCTGGGGAAATAGCCCGGGGGCCCCGGAAGCTTTCTTT,CAWGNSPGAPEAFF
TRBJ2-3,TRBD2,TRBV29-1,.,TGCAGCGTCGCACGACTAGCGGGAGAGTGGGCTAGCACAGATACGCAGTATTTT,CSVARLAGEWASTDTQYF
TRBJ2-7,TRBD2,TRBV13,.,TGTGCCAGCAGCACCGGACTAGCGGGAGTTTATTCTTACGAGCAGTACTTC,CASSTGLAGVYSYEQYF
TRBJ2-1,.,TRBV28,.,TGTGCCAGCAGTAGCGGTCCGAGCTCCTACAATGAGCAGTTCTTC,CASSSGPSSYNEQFF
TRBJ2-7,.,TRBV7-2,once,TGTGCCAGCAGCTTAGGCGGTTCCCTCGCCTACGAGCAGTACTTC,CASSLGGSLAYEQYF
TRBJ1-2,.,TRBV28,.,TGTGCCAGCAGTTTAGCCCTGAGTAGTGGCTACACCTTC,CASSLALSSGYTF
TRBJ1-1,.,TRBV28,.,TGTGCCAGCAGCCCTTTGGGGGAAACTGAAGCTTTCTTT,CASSPLGETEAFF
TRBJ2-7,.,TRBV5-4,.,TGTGCCAGCAGCTCCAACCACGAGGGACCATTTTATCGCGAGCAGTACTTC,CASSSNHEGPFYREQYF
TRBJ2-1,.,TRBV4-1,.,TGCGCCAGCAGCCAAGATTGGGGGAGCTCCTACAATGAGCAGTTCTTC,CASSQDWGSSYNEQFF
TRBJ2-1,TRBD2,TRBV27,.,TGTGCCAGCAGTTTACGTAGCGGGAGTACGTCCGAGCAGTTCTTC,CASSLRSGSTSEQFF
TRBJ2-5,TRBD2,TRBV5-6,.,TGTGCCAGCAGCCCCCTCTCAGCGGGAGTGAGTGAGACCCAGTACTTC,CASSPLSAGVSETQYF
TRBJ1-1,.,TRBV2,.,TGTGCCAGCAGAGCCCAGATTATGAACACTGAAGCTTTCTTT,CASRAQIMNTEAFF
TRBJ1-6,TRBD1,TRBV5-4,.,TGTGCCAGCAGCTTGGTGGGGACAGGGAGTTCACCCCTCCACTTT,CASSLVGTGSSPLHF
TRBJ2-7,.,TRBV5-4,once,TGTGCCAGCAGCCCCGGGTCTCAATACGAGCAGTACTTC,CASSPGSQYEQYF
TRBJ1-2,.,TRBV28,few,TGTGCCAGCAGTTTTAGGGTCTCGAACTATGGCTACACCTTC,CASSFRVSNYGYTF
TRBJ2-2,TRBD2,TRBV5-6,few,TGTGCCAGCAGCGAGTTGGGCAAGCGGGAGAACACCGGGGAGCTGTTTTTT,CASSELGKRENTGELFF
TRBJ2-3,TRBD1,TRBV19,.,TGTGCCAGTAGTAGGGACAGGGGTGCCCGCACAGATACGCAGTATTTT,CASSRDRGARTDTQYF
TRBJ1-2,.,TRBV7-3,.,TGTGCCAGCAGCGACAGCTCCTACACCTTT,CASSDSSYTF
TRBJ2-1,.,TRBV28,.,TGTGCCAGCAGTTCCCCCCCCCAGGGGCGAAATGAGCAGTTCTTC,CASSSPPQGRNEQFF